The sequence of this T cell receptor beta chain was determined in a study of shared clonotypes between healthy human individuals. The study, taken as a whole, reports: Sampling involved blood alone; tissue repertoires likely differ.

Deep was the level at which the assay was run. Across several immunoSEQ plates, the genomic DNA of each subset was split evenly. Clones were sequenced by immunoSEQ multiplex PCR, and TCRdb holds only the in-frame ones, with some missing. The repertoire consists of about 480,000 clones, with 75% to 80% occurring once and the leading ten covering around 13%. Germline assignment: CDR1 KGHSH and CDR2 LQKENI. CDR3 size: 19 residues. The V segment lost 2 bases and the J segment 2 bases; nucleotides outside the gene matches: 14. Details on this clone: Its antigen remains unidentified.

All donors were Caucasian adults living in Nashville, Tennessee. Sequenced sample: PBMCs. V and J are TRBV18 and TRBJ2-4; the match to TRBD1 covers 8 bases. The sequence was collected from a middle-aged woman in good health. Some clones in this sample may be carry-over from other donors' samples. The DNA for the CDR3 is TGTGCCAGCTCACCATTGATCTGGACAGGGCTAAGGTCCAAAAACATTCAGTACTTC. This sequence encodes CASSPLIWTGLRSKNIQYF.